This TCR beta chain was retrieved from a study of blood T cell repertoires in COVID-19. Study-level information: Acute and convalescent COVID-19 samples came from the United States, Italy and Spain.

This CDR3 has 17 amino acids. Trimming took off 2 bases at V and 0 bases at J, with 17 bases between the two ends. The germline V gene encodes CDR1 MNHEY and CDR2 SMNVEV (reference sequence). This clone was observed once. Authors' methods: Estimation of nucleated cell counts was performed using reference gene primer amplification. Assay used: immunoSEQ multiplex PCR; TCRdb lists only in-frame clones, some missing. The V and J calls and clone size were taken over from that table, and D and trimming were inferred from the DNA. This repertoire shows over 120,000 clones, roughly 90% found once; its top ten account for 1.5% to 2%.

Sequencing used peripheral blood. The receptor comes from a man aged 65-85 years with acute or convalescent COVID-19. V is TRBV27 and J is TRBJ2-7, with D possibly TRBD1 on 6 matching bases. CDR3 in amino acids: CASSLRPGTSSSYEQYF. The CDR3 DNA is TGTGCCAGCAGTTTACGCCCCGGGACATCCTCCTCCTACGAGCAGTACTTC.